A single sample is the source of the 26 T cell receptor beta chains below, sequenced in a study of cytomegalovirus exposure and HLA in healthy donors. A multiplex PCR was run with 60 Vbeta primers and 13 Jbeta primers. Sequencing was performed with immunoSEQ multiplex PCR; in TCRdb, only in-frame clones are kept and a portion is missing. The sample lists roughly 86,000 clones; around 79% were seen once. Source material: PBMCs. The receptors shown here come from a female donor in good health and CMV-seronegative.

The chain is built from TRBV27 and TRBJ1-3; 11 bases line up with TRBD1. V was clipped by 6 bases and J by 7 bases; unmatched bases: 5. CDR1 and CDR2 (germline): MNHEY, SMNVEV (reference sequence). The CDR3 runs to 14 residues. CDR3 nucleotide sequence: TGTGCCAGCAGCAAGGGACAGGGGGAGAACACCATATATTTT. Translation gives CASSKGQGENTIYF.

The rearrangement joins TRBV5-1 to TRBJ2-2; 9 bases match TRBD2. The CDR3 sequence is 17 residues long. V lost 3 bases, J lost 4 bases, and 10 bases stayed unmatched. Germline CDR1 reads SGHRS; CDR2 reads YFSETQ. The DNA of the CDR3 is TGCGCCAGCAGCTCCTCAATAGCGGGAGTGAGCACCGGGGAGCTGTTTTTT. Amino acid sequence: CASSSSIAGVSTGELFF.

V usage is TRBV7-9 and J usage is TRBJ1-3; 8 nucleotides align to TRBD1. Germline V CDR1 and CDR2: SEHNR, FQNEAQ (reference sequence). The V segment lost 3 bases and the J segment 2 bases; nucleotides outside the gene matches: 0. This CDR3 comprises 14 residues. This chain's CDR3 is CASSLDRAGNTIYF. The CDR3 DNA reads TGTGCCAGCAGCTTGGACAGGGCTGGAAACACCATATATTTT.

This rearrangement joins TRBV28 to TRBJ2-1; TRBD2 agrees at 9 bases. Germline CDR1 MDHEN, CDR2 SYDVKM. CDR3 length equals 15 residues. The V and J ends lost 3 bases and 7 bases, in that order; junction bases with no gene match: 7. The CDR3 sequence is CASSFLAGMGNEQFF. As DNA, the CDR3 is TGTGCCAGCAGTTTTCTAGCGGGGATGGGGAATGAGCAGTTCTTC.

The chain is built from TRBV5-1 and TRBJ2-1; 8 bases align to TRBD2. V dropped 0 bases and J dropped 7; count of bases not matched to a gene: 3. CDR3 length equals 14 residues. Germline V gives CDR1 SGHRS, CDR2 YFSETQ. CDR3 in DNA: TGCGCCAGCAGCTTGGTAACTAGCGGAAATGAGCAGTTCTTC. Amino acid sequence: CASSLVTSGNEQFF.

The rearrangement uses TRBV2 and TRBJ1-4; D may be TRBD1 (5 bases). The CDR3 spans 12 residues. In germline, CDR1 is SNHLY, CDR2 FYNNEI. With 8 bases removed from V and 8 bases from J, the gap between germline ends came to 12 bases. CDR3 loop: CASERQREKLFF. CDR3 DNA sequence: TGTGCCAGCGAGCGACAGAGAGAAAAACTGTTTTTT.

The CDR3 region is CASSLGDPAGGSYEQYF. CDR3 bases: TGTGCCAGCAGCCTCGGGGACCCGGCGGGGGGATCTTACGAGCAGTACTTC. This sequence joins TRBV2 and TRBJ2-7, with 8 bases matching TRBD2. Looked up from germline, CDR1 is SNHLY and CDR2 is FYNNEI. This CDR3 is 17 amino acids long. V lost 6 bases, J lost 4 bases, and 17 bases stayed unmatched.

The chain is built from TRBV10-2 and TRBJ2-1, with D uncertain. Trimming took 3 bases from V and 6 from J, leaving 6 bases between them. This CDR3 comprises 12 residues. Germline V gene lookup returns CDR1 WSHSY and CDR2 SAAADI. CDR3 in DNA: TGCGCCAGCAGTGATAGTGGCAATGAGCAGTTCTTC. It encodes CASSDSGNEQFF.

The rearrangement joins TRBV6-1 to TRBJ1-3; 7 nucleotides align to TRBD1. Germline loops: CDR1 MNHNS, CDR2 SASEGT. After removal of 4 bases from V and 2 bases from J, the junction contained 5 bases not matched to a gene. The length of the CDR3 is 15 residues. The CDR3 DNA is TGTGCCAGCAGTGCTCGAACAGGGGCTGGAAACACCATATATTTT. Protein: CASSARTGAGNTIYF.

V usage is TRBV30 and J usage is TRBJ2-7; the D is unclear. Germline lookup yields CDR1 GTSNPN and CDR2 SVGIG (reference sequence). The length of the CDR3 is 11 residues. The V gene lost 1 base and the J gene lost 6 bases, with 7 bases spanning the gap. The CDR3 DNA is TGTGCCTGGAGTGCGGAGTTCGAGCAGTACTTC. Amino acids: CAWSAEFEQYF.

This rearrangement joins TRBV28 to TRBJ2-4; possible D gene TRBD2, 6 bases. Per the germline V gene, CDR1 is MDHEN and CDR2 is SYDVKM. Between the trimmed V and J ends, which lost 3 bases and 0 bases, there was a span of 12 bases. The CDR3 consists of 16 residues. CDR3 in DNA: TGTGCCAGCAGTTTTAGCGGAGGGGTAGCCAAAAACATTCAGTACTTC. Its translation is CASSFSGGVAKNIQYF.

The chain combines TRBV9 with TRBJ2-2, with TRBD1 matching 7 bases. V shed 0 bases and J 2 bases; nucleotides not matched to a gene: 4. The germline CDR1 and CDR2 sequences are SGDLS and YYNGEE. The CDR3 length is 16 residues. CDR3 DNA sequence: TGTGCCAGCAGCGTAGGAGACAGGGCCAACACCGGGGAGCTGTTTTTT. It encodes CASSVGDRANTGELFF.

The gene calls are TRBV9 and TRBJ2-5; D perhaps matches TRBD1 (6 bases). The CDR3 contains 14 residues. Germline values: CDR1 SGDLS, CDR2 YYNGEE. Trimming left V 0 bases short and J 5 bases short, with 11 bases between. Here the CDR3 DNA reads TGTGCCAGCAGCGTAGTCCCAGGGGTGGAGACCCAGTACTTC. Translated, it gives CASSVVPGVETQYF.

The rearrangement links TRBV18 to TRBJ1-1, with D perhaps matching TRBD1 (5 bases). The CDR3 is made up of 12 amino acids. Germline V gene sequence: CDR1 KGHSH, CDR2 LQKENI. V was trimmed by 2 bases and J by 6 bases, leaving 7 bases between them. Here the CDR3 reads CASSPATAEAFF. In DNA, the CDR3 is TGTGCCAGCTCACCAGCGACAGCTGAAGCTTTCTTT.

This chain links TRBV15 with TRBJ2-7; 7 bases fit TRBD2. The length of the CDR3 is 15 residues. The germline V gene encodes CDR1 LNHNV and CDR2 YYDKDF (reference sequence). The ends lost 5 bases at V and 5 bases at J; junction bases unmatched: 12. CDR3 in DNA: TGTGCCACCAGCCCCCGGGTAGCGGGCCCCGACGAGCAGTACTTC. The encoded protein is CATSPRVAGPDEQYF.

The DNA of the CDR3 is TGTGCCAGCAGCGGTCGTGGCGGGACAGGGGGCACCGGGGAGCTGTTTTTT. It yields the protein CASSGRGGTGGTGELFF. This rearrangement joins TRBV11-2 to TRBJ2-2, with TRBD1 identical over 11 bases. The CDR3 is 17 residues long. Unmatched junction bases numbered 9, after V lost 5 bases and J lost 4 bases. Germline-derived CDR1 and CDR2 are SGHAT and FQNNGV. Combining the CDR3 with reference TRBV11-2 and TRBJ2-2 gives the whole variable domain EAGVAQSPRYKIIEKRQSVAFWCNPISGHATLYWYQQILGQGPKLLIQFQNNGVVDDSQLPKDRFSAERLKGVDSTLKIQPAKLEDSAVYLCASSGRGGTGGTGELFFGEGSRLTVL.

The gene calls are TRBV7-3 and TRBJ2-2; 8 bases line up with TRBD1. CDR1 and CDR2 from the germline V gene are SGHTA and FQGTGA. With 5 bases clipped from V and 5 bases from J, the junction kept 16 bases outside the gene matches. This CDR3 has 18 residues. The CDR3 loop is CASSPKWSGQGVTGELFF. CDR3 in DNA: TGTGCCAGCAGCCCGAAATGGTCAGGACAGGGTGTGACCGGGGAGCTGTTTTTT.

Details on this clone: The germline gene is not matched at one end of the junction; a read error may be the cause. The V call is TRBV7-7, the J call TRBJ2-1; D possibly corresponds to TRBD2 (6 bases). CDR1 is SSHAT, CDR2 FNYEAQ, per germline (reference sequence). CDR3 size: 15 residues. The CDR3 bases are TGTGCTAGCAGCTTAGGGGCTAGCGCTTACAATGAGCAGTTCTTC. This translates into CASSLGASAYNEQFF.

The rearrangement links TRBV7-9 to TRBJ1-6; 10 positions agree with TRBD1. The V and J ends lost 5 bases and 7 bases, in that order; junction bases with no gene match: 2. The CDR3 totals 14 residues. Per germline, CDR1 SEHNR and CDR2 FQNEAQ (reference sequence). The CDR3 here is CASSGTGVNSPLHF. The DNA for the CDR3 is TGTGCCAGCAGCGGGACAGGGGTCAATTCACCCCTCCACTTT.

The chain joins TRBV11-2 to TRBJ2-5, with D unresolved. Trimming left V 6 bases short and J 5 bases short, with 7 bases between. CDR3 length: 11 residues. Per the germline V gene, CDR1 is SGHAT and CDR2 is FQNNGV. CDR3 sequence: CASRRLETQYF. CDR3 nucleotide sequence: TGTGCCAGCAGGAGGTTGGAGACCCAGTACTTC.

The CDR3 here is CAWKGTGDSPLHF. The CDR3 coding sequence is TGTGCCTGGAAAGGGACAGGGGATTCACCCCTCCACTTT. This sequence joins TRBV30 and TRBJ1-6; the match to TRBD1 covers 10 bases. Per the germline V gene, CDR1 is GTSNPN and CDR2 is SVGIG (reference sequence). J lost 8 bases, V lost 4 bases, and 2 bases had no gene match. CDR3 length: 13 residues.

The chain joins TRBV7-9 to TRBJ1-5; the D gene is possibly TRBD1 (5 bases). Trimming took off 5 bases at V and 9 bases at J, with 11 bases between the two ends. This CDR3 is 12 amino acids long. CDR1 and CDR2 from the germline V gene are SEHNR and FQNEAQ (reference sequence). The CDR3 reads CASSLDSMPQHF. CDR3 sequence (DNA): TGTGCCAGCAGCCTAGACAGTATGCCCCAGCATTTT.

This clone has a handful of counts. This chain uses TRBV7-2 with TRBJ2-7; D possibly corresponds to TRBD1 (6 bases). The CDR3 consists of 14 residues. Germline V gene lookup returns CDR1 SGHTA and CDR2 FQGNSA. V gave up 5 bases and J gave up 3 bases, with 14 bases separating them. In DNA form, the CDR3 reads TGTGCCAGCAGCCCTACAGGACAGATCTACGAGCAGTACTTC. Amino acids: CASSPTGQIYEQYF. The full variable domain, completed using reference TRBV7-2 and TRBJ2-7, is GAGVSQSPSNKVTEKGKDVELRCDPISGHTALYWYRQSLGQGLEFLIYFQGNSAPDKSGLPSDRFSAERTGGSVSTLTIQRTQQEDSAVYLCASSPTGQIYEQYFGPGTRLTVT.

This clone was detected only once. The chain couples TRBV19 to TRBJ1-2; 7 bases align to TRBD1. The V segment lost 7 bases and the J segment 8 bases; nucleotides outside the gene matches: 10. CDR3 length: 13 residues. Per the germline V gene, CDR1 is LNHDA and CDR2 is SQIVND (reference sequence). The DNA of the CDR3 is TGTGCCAGTAACGACAGGGTTATGTCGGGCTACACCTTC. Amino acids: CASNDRVMSGYTF.

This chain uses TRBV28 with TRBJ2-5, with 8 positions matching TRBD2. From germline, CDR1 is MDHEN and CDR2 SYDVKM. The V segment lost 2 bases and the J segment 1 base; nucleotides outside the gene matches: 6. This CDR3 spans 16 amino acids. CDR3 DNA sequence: TGTGCCAGCAGTTTAAGGCTACTAGCGGCCCAAGAGACCCAGTACTTC. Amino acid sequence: CASSLRLLAAQETQYF.

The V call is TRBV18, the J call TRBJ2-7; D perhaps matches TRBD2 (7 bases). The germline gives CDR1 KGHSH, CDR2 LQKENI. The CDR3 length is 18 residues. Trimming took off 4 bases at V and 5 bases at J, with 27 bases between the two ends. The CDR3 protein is CASSLNGGAWSARHEQYF. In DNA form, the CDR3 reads TGTGCCAGCTCACTAAATGGGGGGGCGTGGTCAGCCCGTCACGAGCAGTACTTC.